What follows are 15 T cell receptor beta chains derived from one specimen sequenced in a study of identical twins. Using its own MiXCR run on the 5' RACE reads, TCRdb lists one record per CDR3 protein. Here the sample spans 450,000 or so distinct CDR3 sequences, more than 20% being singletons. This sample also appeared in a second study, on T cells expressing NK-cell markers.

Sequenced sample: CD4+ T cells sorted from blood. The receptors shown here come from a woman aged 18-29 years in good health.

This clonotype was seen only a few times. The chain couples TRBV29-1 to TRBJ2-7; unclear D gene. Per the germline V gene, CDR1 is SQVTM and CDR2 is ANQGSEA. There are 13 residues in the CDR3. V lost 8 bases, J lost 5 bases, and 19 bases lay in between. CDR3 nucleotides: TGCAGCACTTCGGCTTTGGGTGGGCACGAGCAGTACTTC. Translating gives CSTSALGGHEQYF.

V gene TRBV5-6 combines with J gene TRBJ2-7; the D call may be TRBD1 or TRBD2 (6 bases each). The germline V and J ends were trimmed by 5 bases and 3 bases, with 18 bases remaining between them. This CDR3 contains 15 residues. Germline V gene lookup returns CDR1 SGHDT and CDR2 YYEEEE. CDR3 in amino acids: CASSRGGQIVYEQYF. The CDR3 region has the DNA TGTGCCAGCAGTCGTGGGGGGCAGATAGTCTACGAGCAGTACTTC.

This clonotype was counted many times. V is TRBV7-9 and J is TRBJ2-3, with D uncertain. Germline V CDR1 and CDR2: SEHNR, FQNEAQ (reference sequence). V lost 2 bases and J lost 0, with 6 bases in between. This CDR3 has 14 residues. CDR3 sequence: CASSLSASTDTQYF. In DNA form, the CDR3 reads TGTGCCAGCAGCTTATCGGCTAGCACAGATACGCAGTATTTT.

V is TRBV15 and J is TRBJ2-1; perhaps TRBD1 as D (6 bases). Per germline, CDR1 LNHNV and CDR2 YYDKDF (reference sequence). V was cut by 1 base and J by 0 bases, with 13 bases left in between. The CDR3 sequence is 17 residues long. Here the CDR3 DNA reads TGTGCCACCAGCAGAGGCCGGGACATTGGCTCCTACAATGAGCAGTTCTTC. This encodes CATSRGRDIGSYNEQFF.

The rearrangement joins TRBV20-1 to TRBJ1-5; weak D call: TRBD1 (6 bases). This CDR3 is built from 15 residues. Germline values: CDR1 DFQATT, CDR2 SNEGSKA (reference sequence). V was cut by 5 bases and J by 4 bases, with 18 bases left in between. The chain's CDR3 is CSAGTEGGRNQPQHF. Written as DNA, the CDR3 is TGCAGTGCTGGGACCGAAGGGGGGCGGAATCAGCCCCAGCATTTT.

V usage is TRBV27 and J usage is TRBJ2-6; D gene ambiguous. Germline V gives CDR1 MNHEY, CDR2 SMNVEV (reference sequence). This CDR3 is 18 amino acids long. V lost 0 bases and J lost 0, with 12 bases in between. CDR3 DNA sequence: TGTGCCAGCAGTTTATCGCCGGGCAGAGCCTCTGGGGCCAACGTCCTGACTTTC. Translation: CASSLSPGRASGANVLTF.

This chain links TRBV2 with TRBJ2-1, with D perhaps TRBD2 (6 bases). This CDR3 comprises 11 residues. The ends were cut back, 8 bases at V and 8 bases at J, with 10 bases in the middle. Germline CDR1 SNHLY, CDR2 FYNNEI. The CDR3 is CASGGMDEQFF. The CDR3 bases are TGTGCCAGCGGGGGGATGGATGAGCAGTTCTTC.

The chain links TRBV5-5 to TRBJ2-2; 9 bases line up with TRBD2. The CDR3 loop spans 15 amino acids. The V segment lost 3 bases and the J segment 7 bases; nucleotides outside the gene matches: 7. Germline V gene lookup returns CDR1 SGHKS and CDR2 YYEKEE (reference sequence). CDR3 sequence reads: CASSWAGGPGGELFF. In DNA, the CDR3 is TGTGCCAGCAGCTGGGCGGGGGGGCCTGGCGGGGAGCTGTTTTTT.

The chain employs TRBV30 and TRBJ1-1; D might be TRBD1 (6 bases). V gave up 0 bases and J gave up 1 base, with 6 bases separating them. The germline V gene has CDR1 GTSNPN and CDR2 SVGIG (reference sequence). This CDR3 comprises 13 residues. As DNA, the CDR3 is TGTGCCTGGAGTGTACAGGGGAACACTGAAGCTTTCTTT. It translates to CAWSVQGNTEAFF.

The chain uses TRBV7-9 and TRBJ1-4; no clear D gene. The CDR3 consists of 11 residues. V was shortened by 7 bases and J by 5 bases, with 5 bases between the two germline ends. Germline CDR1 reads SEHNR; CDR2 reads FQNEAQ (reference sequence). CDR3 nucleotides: TGTGCCAGCACTCCGAATGAAAAACTGTTTTTT. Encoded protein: CASTPNEKLFF.

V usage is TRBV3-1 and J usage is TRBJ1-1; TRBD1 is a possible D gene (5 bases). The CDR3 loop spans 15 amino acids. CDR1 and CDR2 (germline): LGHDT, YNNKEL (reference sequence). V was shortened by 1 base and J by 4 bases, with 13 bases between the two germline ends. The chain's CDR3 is CASSQGGGRGTEAFF. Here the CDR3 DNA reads TGTGCCAGCAGCCAAGGGGGGGGTCGGGGCACTGAAGCTTTCTTT. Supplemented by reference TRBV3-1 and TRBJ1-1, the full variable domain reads DTAVSQTPKYLVTQMGNDKSIKCEQNLGHDTMYWYKQDSKKFLKIMFSYNNKELIINETVPNRFSPKSPDKAHLNLHINSLELGDSAVYFCASSQGGGRGTEAFFGQGTRLTVV.

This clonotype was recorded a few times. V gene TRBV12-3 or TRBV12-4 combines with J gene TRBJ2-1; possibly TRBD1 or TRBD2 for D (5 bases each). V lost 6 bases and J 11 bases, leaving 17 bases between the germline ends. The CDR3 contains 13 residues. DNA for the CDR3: TGTGCCAGCAGGTACGGGACGGCTATTCAGCAGTTCTTC. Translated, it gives CASRYGTAIQQFF.

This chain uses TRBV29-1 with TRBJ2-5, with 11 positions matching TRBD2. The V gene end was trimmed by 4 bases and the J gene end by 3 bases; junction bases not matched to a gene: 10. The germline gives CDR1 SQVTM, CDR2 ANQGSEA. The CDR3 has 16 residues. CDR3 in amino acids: CSVAASPGLAEETQYF. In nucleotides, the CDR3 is TGCAGCGTTGCGGCCTCCCCGGGACTAGCGGAAGAGACCCAGTACTTC.

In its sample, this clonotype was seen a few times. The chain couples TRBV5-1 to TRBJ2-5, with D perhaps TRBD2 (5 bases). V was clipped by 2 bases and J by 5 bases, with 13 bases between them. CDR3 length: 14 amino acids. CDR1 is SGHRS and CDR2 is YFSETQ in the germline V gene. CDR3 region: CASSFGSSGETQYF. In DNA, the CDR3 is TGCGCCAGCAGCTTCGGTAGCTCGGGGGAGACCCAGTACTTC. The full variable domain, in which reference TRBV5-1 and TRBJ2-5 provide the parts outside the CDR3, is KAGVTQTPRYLIKTRGQQVTLSCSPISGHRSVSWYQQTPGQGLQFLFEYFSETQRNKGNFPGRFSGRQFSNSRSEMNVSTLELGDSALYLCASSFGSSGETQYFGPGTRLLVL.

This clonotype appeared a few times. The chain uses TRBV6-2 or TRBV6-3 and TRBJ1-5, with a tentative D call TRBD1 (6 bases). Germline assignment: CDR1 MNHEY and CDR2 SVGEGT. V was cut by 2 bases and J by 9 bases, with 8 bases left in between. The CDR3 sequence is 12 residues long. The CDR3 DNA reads TGTGCCAGCAGTTACCAGGGGTTGCCCCAGCATTTT. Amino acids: CASSYQGLPQHF.